This TCR beta chain was profiled in a study of T cell responses to AZD1222 COVID-19 vaccine. Notes on the study in general: Compared with day 0, the breadth and depth of the Spike-specific TCR repertoire rose significantly after two doses of AZD1222. Reports indicate that nearly half of spike-specific TCRs are directed at unmutated variant regions. Clonal diversity was possibly underestimated, and the donors were mostly white British, with more females.

Worth noting for this clone: Its antigen remains unknown.

Germline V CDR1 and CDR2: KGHSH, LQKENI. This CDR3 comprises 19 residues. The germline V and J ends were trimmed by 2 bases and 1 base, with 23 bases remaining between them. Data came from immunoSEQ multiplex PCR; TCRdb stores just in-frame clones and leaves some out. The sample includes about 110,000 clones, approximately 94% of them seen just once. This TCR was recovered from an adult who received the AZD1222 COVID-19 vaccine. The genes are TRBV18 and TRBJ1-1; a weak D match, TRBD1 (5 bases). Sequences were derived from peripheral blood, sampled 28 days after the second AZD1222 dose. The DNA of the CDR3 is TGTGCCAGCTCACCAATGGTTAATATCCGAGGGGCGTGGAACACTGAAGCTTTCTTT. Translating it yields CASSPMVNIRGAWNTEAFF.